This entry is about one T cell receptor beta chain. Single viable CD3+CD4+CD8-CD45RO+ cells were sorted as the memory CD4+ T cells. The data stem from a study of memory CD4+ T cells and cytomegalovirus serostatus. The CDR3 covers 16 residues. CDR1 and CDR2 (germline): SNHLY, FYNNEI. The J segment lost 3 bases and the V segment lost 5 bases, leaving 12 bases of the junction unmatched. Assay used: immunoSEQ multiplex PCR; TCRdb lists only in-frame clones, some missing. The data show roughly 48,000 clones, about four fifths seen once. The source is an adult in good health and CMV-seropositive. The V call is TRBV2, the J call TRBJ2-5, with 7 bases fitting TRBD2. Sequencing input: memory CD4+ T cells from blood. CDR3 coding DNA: TGTGCCAGCAGTCTTGAAGCGGGAATAGGGAAAGAGACCCAGTACTTC. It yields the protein CASSLEAGIGKETQYF.